This T cell receptor beta chain was sequenced for a study of blood T cell repertoires in COVID-19. Overall study: Sites across the United States, Italy and Spain contributed samples from acute and convalescent COVID-19. PBMCs, B-cell-depleted T cells, or T cells were the source of the cDNA or gDNA that made up the material.

V dropped 1 base and J dropped 0 bases, with 12 bases sitting between them. This CDR3 comprises 16 residues. Germline CDR1 SGHNT, CDR2 YENEEA. Original data processing: It was from reference gene primer amplification that nucleated cell counts were estimated. Assay used: immunoSEQ multiplex PCR; TCRdb lists only in-frame clones, some missing. V, J and clone size are taken as reported in that table, and D and trimming were inferred from the DNA itself. Seen here are around 130,000 clones, about 83% observed once, and the top ten hold about 2%. Sequenced material: peripheral blood. The chain couples TRBV11-3 to TRBJ1-2; a possible D gene is TRBD1 (6 bases). The source of this sequence is a woman aged 50 to 60 with acute or convalescent COVID-19. CDR3 sequence (DNA): TGTGCCAGCAGCTTAGGACGGGACACTACTAACTATGGCTACACCTTC. Protein sequence: CASSLGRDTTNYGYTF.